Listed here are 6 T cell receptor beta chains from one sample, sequenced in a study of shared clonotypes between healthy human individuals. This table comes from immunoSEQ multiplex PCR, and its TCRdb copy is limited to in-frame clones, with some not included. The sample gives some 1 million clones, about 77% of which show up once; nearly 1.5% is in the top ten. Sample: memory CD4+ T cells sorted from blood. Noted subset: CD45RA-negative fraction. These receptors came from a young man in good health.

V is TRBV30 and J is TRBJ2-2; possible D gene TRBD1, 6 bases. This CDR3 spans 17 amino acids. The V gene's germline CDR1 is GTSNPN and CDR2 SVGIG (reference sequence). V lost 4 bases to trimming and J lost 6 bases, with 24 bases between them. CDR3 bases: TGTGCCTGGACCCTGCCCCTTGGTGGGGGCATCGCCGGGGAGCTGTTTTTT. Translation: CAWTLPLGGGIAGELFF.

The chain has TRBV6-1 and TRBJ1-2; 9 bases match TRBD1. Germline assignment: CDR1 MNHNS and CDR2 SASEGT. The CDR3 loop spans 15 amino acids. With 7 bases clipped from V and 2 bases from J, the junction kept 8 bases outside the gene matches. The CDR3 loop reads CASIPGQGLNYGYTF. The CDR3 DNA is TGTGCCAGCATCCCTGGACAGGGGCTGAACTATGGCTACACCTTC.

The chain uses TRBV6-5 and TRBJ2-1, with 9 positions matching TRBD2. There are 15 residues in the CDR3. The ends lost 5 bases at V and 5 bases at J; junction bases unmatched: 7. The germline V gene encodes CDR1 MNHEY and CDR2 SVGAGI. The CDR3 sequence is CASSGAGGPHNEQFF. For the CDR3, the DNA is TGTGCCAGCAGTGGGGCGGGAGGGCCCCACAATGAGCAGTTCTTC.

This clone appeared a few times. This sequence joins TRBV5-6 and TRBJ1-2; D is unresolved. This CDR3 region has 14 residues. Germline V CDR1 and CDR2: SGHDT, YYEEEE. The V end lost 5 bases, the J end lost 6 bases, and 17 bases lay between the germline ends. CDR3 amino acids: CASSPGPRSDGYTF. Here the CDR3 DNA reads TGTGCCAGCAGTCCTGGGCCCCGGTCGGATGGCTACACCTTC.

J is TRBJ1-2 and V is TRBV7-2; 8 bases map to TRBD1. CDR3 size: 14 residues. V lost 2 bases and J lost 6; bases outside the gene matches: 5. Germline-derived CDR1 and CDR2 are SGHTA and FQGNSA. CDR3 nucleotides: TGTGCCAGCAGCTTACGACAGGGGTTCAATGGCTACACCTTC. This gives the protein CASSLRQGFNGYTF.

The V call is TRBV19, the J call TRBJ2-2; D tentatively reads TRBD1 or TRBD2 (7 bases each). This CDR3 contains 15 residues. Trimming left V 5 bases short and J 6 bases short, with 16 bases between. Per the germline V gene, CDR1 is LNHDA and CDR2 is SQIVND (reference sequence). For the CDR3, the DNA is TGTGCCAGTAGTTTCCAGGGGGGGTTCGCCGGGGAGCTGTTTTTT. This encodes CASSFQGGFAGELFF.